This T cell receptor beta chain was profiled in a study of blood T cell repertoires in COVID-19. Overall study: Nucleic acid was either cDNA or gDNA, and it came from T cells, B-cell-depleted T cells, or PBMCs.

The germline gives CDR1 SNHLY, CDR2 FYNNEI. The CDR3 extends over 13 amino acids. Deletions cut 4 bases from V and 1 base from J, with 7 bases between. Per the original data handling: Estimation of nucleated cell counts relied on the amplification of reference gene primers. Data came from immunoSEQ multiplex PCR; TCRdb stores just in-frame clones and leaves some out. D and trimming come from the DNA, and the V and J calls and clone size come from that table. Of roughly 160,000 clones listed, just over 90% are singletons. The TCR comes from a man between 18 and 29 years old with acute or convalescent COVID-19. The sample consisted of peripheral blood. The rearrangement joins TRBV2 to TRBJ1-1, with D maybe TRBD1 (6 bases). DNA for the CDR3: TGTGCCAGCAGTGGACAGGAGAACACTGAAGCTTTCTTT. Translated, it gives CASSGQENTEAFF.